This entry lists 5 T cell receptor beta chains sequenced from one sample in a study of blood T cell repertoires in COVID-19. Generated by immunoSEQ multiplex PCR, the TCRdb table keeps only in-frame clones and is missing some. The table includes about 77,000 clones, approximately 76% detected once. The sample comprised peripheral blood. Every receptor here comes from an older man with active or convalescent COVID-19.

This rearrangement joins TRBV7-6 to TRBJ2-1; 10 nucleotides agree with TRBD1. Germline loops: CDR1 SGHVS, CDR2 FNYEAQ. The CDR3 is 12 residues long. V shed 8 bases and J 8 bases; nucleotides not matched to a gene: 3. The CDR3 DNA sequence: TGTGCCAGCGGGGACAGGGGCGATGAGCAGTTCTTC. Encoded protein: CASGDRGDEQFF.

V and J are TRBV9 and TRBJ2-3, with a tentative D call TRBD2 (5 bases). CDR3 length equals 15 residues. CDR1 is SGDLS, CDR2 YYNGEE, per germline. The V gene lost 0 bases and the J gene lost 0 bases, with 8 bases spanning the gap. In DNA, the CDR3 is TGTGCCAGCAGCGTAGGAGGGCTCAGCACAGATACGCAGTATTTT. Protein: CASSVGGLSTDTQYF.

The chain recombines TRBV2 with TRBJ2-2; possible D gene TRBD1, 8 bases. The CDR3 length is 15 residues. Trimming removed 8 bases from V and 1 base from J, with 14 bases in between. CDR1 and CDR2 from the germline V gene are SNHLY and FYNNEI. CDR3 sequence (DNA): TGTGCCAGCGGACAGGGCGGGGGGAACACCGGGGAGCTGTTTTTT. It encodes CASGQGGGNTGELFF.

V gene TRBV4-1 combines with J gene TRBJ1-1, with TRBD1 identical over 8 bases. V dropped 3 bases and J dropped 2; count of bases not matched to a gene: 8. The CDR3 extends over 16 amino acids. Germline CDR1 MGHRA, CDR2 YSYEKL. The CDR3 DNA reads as TGCGCCAGCAGCCACCCCACAGGGGGAGTTAACACTGAAGCTTTCTTT. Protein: CASSHPTGGVNTEAFF.

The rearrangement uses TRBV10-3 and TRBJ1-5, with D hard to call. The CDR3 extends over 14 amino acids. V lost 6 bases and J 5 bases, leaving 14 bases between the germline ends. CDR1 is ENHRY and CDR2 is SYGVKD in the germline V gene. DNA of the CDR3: TGTGCCATCAGACAACACAGAGACGATCAGCCCCAGCATTTT. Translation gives CAIRQHRDDQPQHF.